Shown below are 14 T cell receptor beta chains from a single sample sequenced in a study of T cell responses to AZD1222 COVID-19 vaccine. Clones were sequenced by immunoSEQ multiplex PCR, and TCRdb holds only the in-frame ones, with some missing. Of roughly 120,000 clones listed, roughly 93% are singletons. Sequencing used peripheral blood, obtained 28 days after the second AZD1222 dose. The receptors derive from an adult who received the AZD1222 COVID-19 vaccine.

This clone was recorded a few times. The gene calls are TRBV19 and TRBJ1-2; D is perhaps TRBD1 (5 bases). The V gene's germline CDR1 is LNHDA and CDR2 SQIVND (reference sequence). This CDR3 region has 12 residues. Trimming took off 0 bases at V and 9 bases at J, with 8 bases between the two ends. CDR3 residues: CASSIDRVRYTF. The CDR3 DNA follows: TGTGCCAGTAGTATAGACAGGGTACGCTACACCTTC.

This clone has only one observation. CDR3 DNA: TGTGCCAGTTCAGGGGGTGGTGGCAATCAGCCCCAGCATTTT. Protein: CASSGGGGNQPQHF. V usage is TRBV19 and J usage is TRBJ1-5; TRBD1 agrees at 7 bases. CDR3 size: 14 residues. J gave up 2 bases and V 8 bases, and 6 bases lay outside the gene matches. Germline V gene data show CDR1 as LNHDA and CDR2 as SQIVND (reference sequence).

The chain employs TRBV30 and TRBJ2-2; D unresolved. The CDR3 is 14 residues long. Trimming took 5 bases from V and 3 from J, leaving 13 bases between them. CDR1 and CDR2 (germline): GTSNPN, SVGIG (reference sequence). The CDR3 DNA sequence: TGTGCCTGGGAGTCTTCGGTAGACACCGGGGAGCTGTTTTTT. This gives the protein CAWESSVDTGELFF.

This clone was seen only once. The chain links TRBV28 to TRBJ1-5; 12 positions match TRBD1. V shed 11 bases, J shed 5 bases, and the junction held 13 bases outside the gene matches. Per germline, CDR1 MDHEN and CDR2 SYDVKM. The CDR3 is 16 amino acids. In DNA form, the CDR3 reads TGTGCCGTGATTGGGGGGGGACAGGGGGCCCATCAGCCCCAGCATTTT. This translates into CAVIGGGQGAHQPQHF. Full variable domain (missing parts from reference TRBV28 and TRBJ1-5): DVKVTQSSRYLVKRTGEKVFLECVQDMDHENMFWYRQDPGLGLRLIYFSYDVKMKEKGDIPEGYSVSREKKERFSLILESASTNQTSMYLCAVIGGGQGAHQPQHFGDGTRLSIL.

The V call is TRBV2, the J call TRBJ2-7; a possible D gene is TRBD1 (6 bases). Trimming removed 6 bases from V and 0 bases from J, with 18 bases in between. Germline CDR1 is SNHLY and CDR2 is FYNNEI. The CDR3 is 16 residues long. The CDR3 loop is CASSDSYDRSSYEQYF. CDR3 in DNA: TGTGCCAGCAGCGATAGTTATGACAGGAGCTCCTACGAGCAGTACTTC. Based on the CDR3 plus reference TRBV2 and TRBJ2-7, the full variable domain is EPEVTQTPSHQVTQMGQEVILRCVPISNHLYFYWYRQILGQKVEFLVSFYNNEISEKSEIFDDQFSVERPDGSNFTLKIRSTKLEDSAMYFCASSDSYDRSSYEQYFGPGTRLTVT.

This sequence joins TRBV25-1 and TRBJ2-3, with a possible D match to TRBD1 (5 bases). CDR1 and CDR2 from the germline V gene are MGHDK and SYGVNS. Trimming cost V 8 bases and J 4 bases, with 16 bases left between them. CDR3 length equals 14 residues. The CDR3 nucleotides read TGTGCCAGCGGGGCAGGGCAGGCTCCAGATACGCAGTATTTT. Its protein is CASGAGQAPDTQYF.

CDR3 coding DNA: TGTGCCAGCAGCGCCGGGGATAGCGGGATTGGCGGGGAGCTGTTTTTT. Its protein is CASSAGDSGIGGELFF. The gene calls are TRBV7-6 and TRBJ2-2, with TRBD2 matching over 8 bases. Germline V gene sequence: CDR1 SGHVS, CDR2 FNYEAQ. The CDR3 spans 16 residues. Trimming at V came to 5 bases and at J to 7 bases, leaving 12 bases not matched to a gene. The variable domain in full, with the rest retrieved from reference TRBV7-6 and TRBJ2-2, is GAGVSQSPRYKVTKRGQDVALRCDPISGHVSLYWYRQALGQGPEFLTYFNYEAQQDKSGLPNDRFSAERPEGSISTLTIQRTEQRDSAMYRCASSAGDSGIGGELFFGEGSRLTVL.

V and J are TRBV13 and TRBJ2-7; D is undetermined. V lost 0 bases, J lost 3 bases, and 9 bases lay in between. There are 14 residues in the CDR3. Looked up from germline, CDR1 is PRHDT and CDR2 is FYEKMQ (reference sequence). The CDR3 is CASSLGTESYEQYF. CDR3 coding DNA: TGTGCCAGCAGCTTAGGGACCGAGAGCTACGAGCAGTACTTC.

This chain uses TRBV7-9 with TRBJ2-1; D gene unclear. The CDR3 extends over 9 amino acids. V dropped 4 bases and J dropped 10 bases, with 2 bases sitting between them. From germline, CDR1 is SEHNR and CDR2 FQNEAQ (reference sequence). The CDR3 region has the DNA TGTGCCAGCAGCTCCGAGCAGTTCTTC. Translation: CASSSEQFF.

The CDR3 DNA sequence: TGTGCCAGCAGCCCCTCAACTGAACCGGGACACCTACAGTACTTC. This encodes CASSPSTEPGHLQYF. V is TRBV28 and J is TRBJ2-5, with a weak D call TRBD1 (6 bases). The CDR3 runs 15 residues. Germline CDR1 reads MDHEN; CDR2 reads SYDVKM. Trimming removed 6 bases at V and 11 bases at J, with 25 bases between.

The CDR3 nucleotides are TGTGCCATCAGTGCCGGGACCGGGACGACTTCGGGCACTGAAGCTTTCTTT. Translated, it gives CAISAGTGTTSGTEAFF. The V and J genes are TRBV10-3 and TRBJ1-1, with D perhaps matching TRBD1 (5 bases). The CDR3 is 17 amino acids. Germline lookup yields CDR1 ENHRY and CDR2 SYGVKD. V lost 4 bases to trimming and J lost 4 bases, with 22 bases between them.

The chain employs TRBV6-6 and TRBJ2-1; TRBD2 agrees at 9 bases. V shed 7 bases and J 6 bases; nucleotides not matched to a gene: 4. This CDR3 has 13 amino acids. In germline, CDR1 is MNHNY, CDR2 SVGAGI (reference sequence). The CDR3 reads CASTGSGSNEQFF. CDR3 in DNA: TGTGCCAGCACTGGTAGCGGGAGCAATGAGCAGTTCTTC.

The chain joins TRBV12-5 to TRBJ1-5, with D tentatively TRBD1 (5 bases). With 9 bases removed from V and 3 bases from J, the gap between germline ends came to 12 bases. Germline CDR1 reads LGHNT; CDR2 reads FRNRAP. This CDR3 is 13 amino acids long. CDR3 sequence reads: CASQDSYNQPQHF. For the CDR3, the DNA is TGTGCTAGCCAAGACAGCTACAATCAGCCCCAGCATTTT.

The rearrangement links TRBV4-2 to TRBJ2-5; 10 nucleotides line up with TRBD2. Germline V gene sequence: CDR1 LGHNA, CDR2 YNFKEQ. There are 17 residues in the CDR3. Trimming took 0 bases from V and 9 from J; bases not matched to a gene: 13. The CDR3 DNA is TGTGCCAGCAGCCAAGATCCAGCGGGAGGGGTCGGGGGCTCCCAGTACTTC. Its translation: CASSQDPAGGVGGSQYF.